The clone carrying this T cell receptor beta chain was recorded a few times. These data come from a study of T-cell memory formation after mild COVID-19. TCRdb called the 5' RACE reads again in MiXCR, with one record for every CDR3 protein. The sample holds about 400,000 distinct CDR3 sequences, about 25% seen once. V was trimmed by 4 bases and J by 7 bases, leaving 14 bases between them. CDR3 length: 15 residues. Sequenced input: PBMCs or a T cell subset sorted from them (not recorded which). The sequence was obtained from an adult woman who had mild COVID-19 (a few samples of this study predate the infection). Cell type and time point are not known. The rearrangement links TRBV12-3 or TRBV12-4 to TRBJ1-6; no clear D gene. The CDR3 loop reads CASSWGRAPNSPLHF. CDR3 nucleotide sequence: TGTGCCAGCAGTTGGGGTAGGGCTCCCAATTCACCCCTCCACTTT.